Each of the 31 T cell receptor beta chains below was sequenced from the same sample in a study of T cell responses to AZD1222 COVID-19 vaccine. The table came from immunoSEQ multiplex PCR; TCRdb's copy has only in-frame clones and leaves some out. The sample lists around 150,000 clones; roughly 88% were seen once. Sequenced here: peripheral blood, sampled 28 days after the second AZD1222 dose. These receptors came from an adult who received the AZD1222 COVID-19 vaccine.

V usage is TRBV7-2 and J usage is TRBJ2-1; 10 nucleotides match TRBD2. V was pared by 5 bases and J by 2 bases, with 9 bases of the junction left unmatched. Germline assignment: CDR1 SGHTA and CDR2 FQGNSA. The CDR3 spans 17 residues. The CDR3 DNA sequence: TGTGCCAGCAGCAGACGAGGTAGCGGGGGGACCTACAATGAGCAGTTCTTC. This encodes CASSRRGSGGTYNEQFF.

The sample holds a few counts of this clone. The chain has TRBV9 and TRBJ1-4, with D unresolved. V was pared by 0 bases and J by 3 bases, with 15 bases between. CDR3 length: 17 residues. From germline, CDR1 is SGDLS and CDR2 YYNGEE. The CDR3 DNA sequence: TGTGCCAGCAGCGTAGGGCGACTTGGAGGATCTAATGAAAAACTGTTTTTT. It specifies CASSVGRLGGSNEKLFF.

The chain has TRBV7-9 and TRBJ1-4; no reliable D call. Trimming left V 4 bases short and J 7 bases short, with 16 bases between. This CDR3 has 15 amino acids. Germline V gene lookup returns CDR1 SEHNR and CDR2 FQNEAQ (reference sequence). CDR3 in DNA: TGTGCCAGCAGCTCCGATCGCCCCTCGAGTGAAAAACTGTTTTTT. This gives the protein CASSSDRPSSEKLFF.

The chain is built from TRBV10-1 and TRBJ2-7, with a weak D call TRBD2 (5 bases). The CDR3 is made up of 12 amino acids. Trimming stripped 6 bases from V and 3 bases from J, with 9 bases between. The germline V gene encodes CDR1 WNHNN and CDR2 SYGVQD (reference sequence). CDR3 amino acids: CASSVDCYEQYF. In DNA form, the CDR3 reads TGCGCCAGCAGCGTGGACTGCTACGAGCAGTACTTC.

The CDR3: CSVGIDTFRATYEQYF. The CDR3 DNA reads as TGCAGCGTTGGCATTGATACCTTCAGGGCCACCTACGAGCAGTACTTC. The chain combines TRBV29-1 with TRBJ2-7; the D gene is possibly TRBD1 (5 bases). The CDR3 contains 16 residues. Trimming took off 4 bases at V and 2 bases at J, with 21 bases between the two ends. CDR1 and CDR2 from the germline V gene are SQVTM and ANQGSEA.

This chain joins TRBV19 and TRBJ2-2; D gene unclear. The germline CDR1 and CDR2 sequences are LNHDA and SQIVND (reference sequence). Trimming took off 3 bases at V and 5 bases at J, with 4 bases between the two ends. The CDR3 has 12 residues. The CDR3 DNA reads as TGTGCCAGTAGTATTATAACCGGGGAGCTGTTTTTT. Amino acid sequence: CASSIITGELFF.

The rearrangement uses TRBV11-2 and TRBJ1-5; perhaps TRBD1 as D (6 bases). This CDR3 has 14 residues. The germline CDR1 and CDR2 sequences are SGHAT and FQNNGV. Trimming removed 2 bases at V and 4 bases at J, with 9 bases between. This CDR3 is CASSLTTGNQPQHF. The DNA for the CDR3 is TGTGCCAGCAGCTTAACGACAGGAAATCAGCCCCAGCATTTT.

The CDR3 here is CASSSRRVSNQPQHF. CDR3 coding DNA: TGTGCCAGCAGCTCCCGGAGGGTTAGCAATCAGCCCCAGCATTTT. The chain couples TRBV7-8 to TRBJ1-5; D unclear. The CDR3 has 15 residues. Germline V gene lookup returns CDR1 SGHVS and CDR2 FQNEAQ. Trimming took 4 bases from V and 0 from J, leaving 10 bases between them.

Only a few counts were recorded for this clone. This chain uses TRBV2 with TRBJ1-6; TRBD1 matches 10 bases. Germline values: CDR1 SNHLY, CDR2 FYNNEI. The length of the CDR3 is 16 residues. After removal of 11 bases from V and 6 bases from J, the junction contained 13 bases not matched to a gene. For the CDR3, the DNA is TGTGCCGGCACCAAGGACAGGGGGTCGGGTAATTCACCCCTCCACTTT. This translates into CAGTKDRGSGNSPLHF.

CDR3: CASSLKPPGQGPNEQFF. DNA of the CDR3: TGTGCCAGCAGCTTAAAACCCCCGGGACAGGGCCCCAATGAGCAGTTCTTC. The chain recombines TRBV7-2 with TRBJ2-1; 9 bases are a match to TRBD1. This CDR3 is 17 amino acids long. V lost 2 bases to trimming and J lost 6 bases; unmatched junction nucleotides: 11. CDR1 is SGHTA, CDR2 FQGNSA, per germline. The full variable domain, rest sourced from reference TRBV7-2 and TRBJ2-1, is GAGVSQSPSNKVTEKGKDVELRCDPISGHTALYWYRQSLGQGLEFLIYFQGNSAPDKSGLPSDRFSAERTGGSVSTLTIQRTQQEDSAVYLCASSLKPPGQGPNEQFFGPGTRLTVL.

The chain couples TRBV2 to TRBJ1-5; TRBD1 matches 7 bases. Germline CDR1 SNHLY, CDR2 FYNNEI. The V and J ends lost 7 bases and 7 bases, in that order; junction bases with no gene match: 7. The CDR3 covers 13 residues. The CDR3 region is CASNQGGGQPQHF. In DNA, the CDR3 is TGTGCCAGCAACCAGGGGGGGGGCCAGCCCCAGCATTTT. The variable domain in full, with the rest retrieved from reference TRBV2 and TRBJ1-5, is EPEVTQTPSHQVTQMGQEVILRCVPISNHLYFYWYRQILGQKVEFLVSFYNNEISEKSEIFDDQFSVERPDGSNFTLKIRSTKLEDSAMYFCASNQGGGQPQHFGDGTRLSIL.

This clone has more than one count but fewer than ten. The chain links TRBV6-2 or TRBV6-3 to TRBJ1-3, with D unclear. The CDR3 contains 12 residues. Trimming took 5 bases from V and 1 from J, leaving 3 bases between them. CDR1 and CDR2 from the germline V gene are MNHEY and SVGEGT. DNA for the CDR3: TGTGCCAGCAGTCCATCTGGAAACACCATATATTTT. Translating it yields CASSPSGNTIYF.

This rearrangement joins TRBV24-1 to TRBJ2-3; D might be TRBD1 (5 bases). There are 16 residues in the CDR3. Germline values: CDR1 KGHDR, CDR2 SFDVKD. Trimming removed 3 bases from V and 2 bases from J, with 14 bases in between. In nucleotides, the CDR3 is TGTGCCACCAGTGATCCCGGCACAGGAGACACAGATACGCAGTATTTT. Its protein product is CATSDPGTGDTDTQYF.

The gene calls are TRBV3-1 (or the pseudogene TRBV3-2) and TRBJ2-5; the D is unclear. CDR1 and CDR2 from the germline V gene are LGHDT and YNNKEL (reference sequence). Trimming took off 5 bases at V and 2 bases at J, with 18 bases between the two ends. CDR3 length: 16 amino acids. The CDR3 spells CASSATRVVLQETQYF. As DNA, the CDR3 is TGTGCCAGCAGCGCGACTCGCGTCGTTTTACAAGAGACCCAGTACTTC.

The V call is TRBV11-3, the J call TRBJ1-3; D is unresolved. V was pared by 5 bases and J by 0 bases, with 11 bases between. This CDR3 is 15 amino acids long. The V gene's germline CDR1 is SGHNT and CDR2 YENEEA. The CDR3 reads CASSQGSLSGNTIYF. The CDR3 DNA reads TGTGCCAGCAGCCAAGGGAGCCTCTCTGGAAACACCATATATTTT.

This chain uses TRBV18 with TRBJ1-1; unclear D gene. The CDR3 has 11 residues. The ends were cut back, 7 bases at V and 0 bases at J, with 3 bases in the middle. The germline V gene has CDR1 KGHSH and CDR2 LQKENI. CDR3 in DNA: TGTGCCAGCTTGCTGAACACTGAAGCTTTCTTT. As protein: CASLLNTEAFF.

This chain joins TRBV28 and TRBJ1-1, with D perhaps matching TRBD1 (5 bases). The CDR3 covers 12 residues. CDR1 is MDHEN, CDR2 SYDVKM, per germline. V gave up 8 bases and J gave up 4 bases, with 11 bases separating them. CDR3 sequence: CASGPRVTEAFF. Written as DNA, the CDR3 is TGTGCCAGCGGACCCAGGGTCACTGAAGCTTTCTTT. The variable domain in full, completed from reference TRBV28 and TRBJ1-1, reads DVKVTQSSRYLVKRTGEKVFLECVQDMDHENMFWYRQDPGLGLRLIYFSYDVKMKEKGDIPEGYSVSREKKERFSLILESASTNQTSMYLCASGPRVTEAFFGQGTRLTVV.

J is TRBJ2-1 and V is TRBV4-2; tentatively, D is TRBD2 (6 bases). The CDR3 is 18 residues long. From germline, CDR1 is LGHNA and CDR2 YNFKEQ. The ends were cut back, 3 bases at V and 0 bases at J, with 18 bases in the middle. This CDR3 is CASSHPLQLAGSYNEQFF. CDR3 bases: TGTGCCAGCAGCCACCCTTTGCAACTAGCCGGCTCCTACAATGAGCAGTTCTTC.

CDR3 in amino acids: CASSYTDMGQEQYF. CDR3 DNA sequence: TGTGCCAGCAGTTACACCGACATGGGGCAGGAGCAGTACTTC. The V gene is TRBV6-5, the J gene TRBJ2-7, with D perhaps TRBD1 (5 bases). Germline CDR1 is MNHEY and CDR2 is SVGAGI. The V gene lost 2 bases and the J gene lost 7 bases, with 15 bases spanning the gap. CDR3 length: 14 residues.

This sequence joins TRBV9 and TRBJ1-3, with D possibly being TRBD1 (5 bases). From germline, CDR1 is SGDLS and CDR2 YYNGEE. Trimming cost V 0 bases and J 0 bases, with 7 bases left between them. The CDR3 is made up of 15 amino acids. CDR3 residues: CASSVGGFSGNTIYF. DNA for the CDR3: TGTGCCAGCAGCGTAGGGGGGTTCTCTGGAAACACCATATATTTT.

The chain uses TRBV19 and TRBJ2-7; no definite D call. CDR1 LNHDA and CDR2 SQIVND come from the germline V gene (reference sequence). V was cut by 5 bases and J by 2 bases, with 13 bases left in between. This CDR3 has 14 residues. The CDR3 DNA reads as TGTGCCAGTAGTGAGGACGGAAAACCCTACGAGCAGTACTTC. Translation gives CASSEDGKPYEQYF.

The V and J genes are TRBV28 and TRBJ2-7; 8 bases match TRBD1. The CDR3 extends over 13 amino acids. Germline V gene data show CDR1 as MDHEN and CDR2 as SYDVKM. V shed 8 bases, J shed 3 bases, and the junction held 6 bases outside the gene matches. The CDR3 loop reads CASVGGQDYEQYF. The CDR3 coding sequence is TGTGCCAGCGTCGGGGGACAGGACTACGAGCAGTACTTC. Combining the CDR3 with reference TRBV28 and TRBJ2-7 gives the whole variable domain DVKVTQSSRYLVKRTGEKVFLECVQDMDHENMFWYRQDPGLGLRLIYFSYDVKMKEKGDIPEGYSVSREKKERFSLILESASTNQTSMYLCASVGGQDYEQYFGPGTRLTVT.

This clone was recorded only once. The V call is TRBV28, the J call TRBJ1-2; 9 positions agree with TRBD1. Germline CDR1 is MDHEN and CDR2 is SYDVKM. With V trimmed by 3 bases and J by 8 bases, 7 bases remained unmatched. The CDR3 totals 14 residues. Here the CDR3 reads CASSLRDRVRGYTF. The DNA of the CDR3 is TGTGCCAGCAGTTTGAGGGACAGGGTAAGGGGCTACACCTTC.

The rearrangement uses TRBV18 and TRBJ1-2; D is uncertain. V dropped 5 bases and J dropped 5 bases, with 12 bases sitting between them. The V gene's germline CDR1 is KGHSH and CDR2 LQKENI. The CDR3 totals 13 residues. The CDR3 protein is CASSATGSYGYTF. CDR3 in DNA: TGTGCCAGCTCAGCTACCGGGAGTTATGGCTACACCTTC.

This chain connects TRBV6-5 to TRBJ1-6; the D is unclear. Germline CDR1 MNHEY, CDR2 SVGAGI. CDR3 length: 15 residues. V shed 8 bases and J shed 0 bases, with 11 bases lying between them. CDR3 region: CASGDTSSYNSPLHF. Written as DNA, the CDR3 is TGTGCCAGCGGCGACACGAGCTCCTATAATTCACCCCTCCACTTT.

This chain uses TRBV6-1 with TRBJ1-2, with a possible D match to TRBD1 (6 bases). V lost 1 base and J lost 14, with 14 bases in between. This CDR3 is built from 12 residues. The germline V gene encodes CDR1 MNHNS and CDR2 SASEGT. This chain's CDR3 is CASSEGWQGITF. CDR3 bases: TGTGCCAGCAGTGAAGGGTGGCAGGGGATTACCTTC.

The V gene is TRBV2, the J gene TRBJ2-1; 8 positions agree with TRBD2. CDR3 length: 14 residues. The V and J ends lost 6 bases and 10 bases, in that order; junction bases with no gene match: 11. CDR1 and CDR2 from the germline V gene are SNHLY and FYNNEI. The CDR3 loop is CASSQAGATGEQFF. CDR3 nucleotide sequence: TGTGCCAGCAGCCAAGCGGGAGCAACGGGGGAGCAGTTCTTC.

The V gene is TRBV7-9, the J gene TRBJ2-7; TRBD1 might be the D (5 bases). V gave up 1 base and J gave up 5 bases, with 15 bases separating them. The germline CDR1 and CDR2 sequences are SEHNR and FQNEAQ (reference sequence). The CDR3 sequence is 15 residues long. CDR3 amino acids: CASSLGSGPLDEQYF. Written as DNA, the CDR3 is TGTGCCAGCAGCTTAGGGTCAGGGCCTCTGGACGAGCAGTACTTC.

This chain uses TRBV7-2 with TRBJ1-2; D not resolved. The length of the CDR3 is 13 residues. Trimming pared 8 bases from V and 4 bases from J, leaving 14 bases between. In germline, CDR1 is SGHTA, CDR2 FQGNSA. For the CDR3, the DNA is TGTGCCAGCGGCGCTCCAGGACCCTATGGCTACACCTTC. Translated: CASGAPGPYGYTF.

This clone appeared once. The chain has TRBV28 and TRBJ1-4; 12 nucleotides align to TRBD1. CDR1 is MDHEN and CDR2 is SYDVKM in the germline V gene. V gave up 8 bases and J gave up 8 bases; unmatched junction bases: 12. CDR3 size: 16 residues. The CDR3 DNA reads TGTGCCAGCCGACGGGGGACAGGGGGCGTTCGGGAAAAACTGTTTTTT. Translated: CASRRGTGGVREKLFF.

This clone came up once. V and J are TRBV5-6 and TRBJ1-5, with D possibly being TRBD1 (5 bases). The germline CDR1 and CDR2 sequences are SGHDT and YYEEEE. The CDR3 sequence is 14 residues long. The V end was cut by 0 bases, the J end by 2 bases, with 6 bases between. CDR3 coding DNA: TGTGCCAGCAGCTTGGTACAGGGCAATCAGCCCCAGCATTTT. Amino acid sequence: CASSLVQGNQPQHF.